This T cell receptor (beta chain) was documented in a study of memory CD4+ T cells and cytomegalovirus serostatus. The sort gate was single viable CD3+CD4+CD8-CD45RO+ cells for memory CD4+ T cells. Germline V gene sequence: CDR1 LGHNA, CDR2 YSLEER. The CDR3 consists of 15 residues. V lost 2 bases and J 4 bases, leaving 14 bases between the germline ends. Sequencing was performed with immunoSEQ multiplex PCR; in TCRdb, only in-frame clones are kept and a portion is missing. The sample lists approximately 46,000 clones, around 77% occurring once. The clonotype was recovered from an adult in good health and CMV-seronegative. The sequenced material came from memory CD4+ T cells from blood. The V gene is TRBV4-3, the J gene TRBJ1-2; weak D call: TRBD1 (6 bases). CDR3: CASSQTNREPYGYTF. The DNA for the CDR3 is TGCGCCAGCAGCCAAACAAACAGGGAGCCCTATGGCTACACCTTC.